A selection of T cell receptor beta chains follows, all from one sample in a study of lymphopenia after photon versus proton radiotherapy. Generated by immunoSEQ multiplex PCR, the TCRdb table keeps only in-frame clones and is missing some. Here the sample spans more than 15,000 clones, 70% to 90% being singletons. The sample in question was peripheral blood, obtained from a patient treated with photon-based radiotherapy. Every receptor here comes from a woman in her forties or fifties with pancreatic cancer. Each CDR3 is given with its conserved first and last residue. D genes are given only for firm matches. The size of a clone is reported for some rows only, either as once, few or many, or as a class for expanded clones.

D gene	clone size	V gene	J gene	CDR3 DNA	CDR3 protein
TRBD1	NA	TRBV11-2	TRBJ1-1	TGTGCCAGCAGCTTAGGACAGGGGGCAAGGAAGGCTTTCTTT	CASSLGQGARKAFF
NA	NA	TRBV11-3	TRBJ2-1	TGTGCCAGCAGCGGCGGCCAGGGCCTACATGAGCAGTTCTTC	CASSGGQGLHEQFF
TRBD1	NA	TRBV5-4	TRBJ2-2	TGTGCCAGCAGCTTAGTACAGGGGGCGAGCACCGGGGAGCTGTTTTTT	CASSLVQGASTGELFF
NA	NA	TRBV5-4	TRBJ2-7	TGTGCCAGCAGCGAGAAGGGACCAGCAGGCGAGCAGTACTTC	CASSEKGPAGEQYF
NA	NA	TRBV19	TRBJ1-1	TGTGCCAGTAAGGTACAGGGCTATATGAACACTGAAGCTTTCTTT	CASKVQGYMNTEAFF
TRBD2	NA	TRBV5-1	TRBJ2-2	TGCGCCAGCAGCTCACTAGCGGGAGGGAACACCGGGGAGCTGTTTTTT	CASSSLAGGNTGELFF
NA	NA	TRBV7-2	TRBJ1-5	TGTGCCAGCAGCTTAGCCGCGGTGAATAGCAATCAGCCCCAGCATTTT	CASSLAAVNSNQPQHF
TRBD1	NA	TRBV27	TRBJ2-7	TGTGCCAGCAGTTCGGGACAGCGTACAACGAGCTCCTACGAGCAGTACTTC	CASSSGQRTTSSYEQYF
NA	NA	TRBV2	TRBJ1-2	TGTGCCAGAAAACCTCGCGGAGGTGACTATGGCTACACCTTC	CARKPRGGDYGYTF
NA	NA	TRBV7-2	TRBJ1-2	TGTGCCAGCAGCCCACGGGGGTTAGAGGGCTACACCTTC	CASSPRGLEGYTF
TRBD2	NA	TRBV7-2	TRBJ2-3	TGTGCCAGCAGTCGAACTAGCGGGTCTATCACAGATACGCAGTATTTT	CASSRTSGSITDTQYF
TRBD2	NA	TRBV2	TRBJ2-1	TGTGCCAGCACGGGACTAAACTACAATGAGCAGTTCTTC	CASTGLNYNEQFF
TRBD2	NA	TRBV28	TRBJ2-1	TGTGCCAGCAGTTCCGTGAGTAGCGGGGAACTTTACAATGAGCAGTTCTTC	CASSSVSSGELYNEQFF
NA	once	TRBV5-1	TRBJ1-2	TGCGCCAGCAGCTTGGAAGGCATGAGAGGCTACACCTTC	CASSLEGMRGYTF
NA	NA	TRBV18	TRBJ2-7	TGTGCCAGCTCACCTACGGACCTACTCTACGAGCAGTACTTC	CASSPTDLLYEQYF
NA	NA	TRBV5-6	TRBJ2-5	TGTGCCAGCAGCTTGCGGGAAAGCGCCAGCCAAGAGACCCAGTACTTC	CASSLRESASQETQYF
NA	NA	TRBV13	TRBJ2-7	TGTGCCAGCAGCACCCGTGGAGTCTCCTACGAGCAGTACTTC	CASSTRGVSYEQYF
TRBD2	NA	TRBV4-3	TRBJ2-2	TGCGCCAGCAGCCAAACTAGCGCCGGGGAGCTGTTTTTT	CASSQTSAGELFF
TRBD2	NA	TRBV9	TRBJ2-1	TGTGCCAGCAGCGTCGCGGGAGGGCCCCACAATGAGCAGTTCTTC	CASSVAGGPHNEQFF
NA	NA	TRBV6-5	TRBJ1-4	TGTGCCAGCAGTTACTTTAATCCAACTAATGAAAAACTGTTTTTT	CASSYFNPTNEKLFF
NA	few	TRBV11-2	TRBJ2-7	TGTGCCAGCAGCCAAGTAGTAGGGGCAAGCTACGAGCAGTACTTC	CASSQVVGASYEQYF
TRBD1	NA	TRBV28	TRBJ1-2	TGTGCCACAAAGGGGACAGAGTATGGCTACACCTTC	CATKGTEYGYTF
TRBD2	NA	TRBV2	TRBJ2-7	TGTGCCAGCAGTGGGCTAGCGGGAGGTGAGCAGTACTTC	CASSGLAGGEQYF
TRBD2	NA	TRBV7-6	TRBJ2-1	TGTGCCAGCAGCTTAGTGTCTAGCGGAATGGGGCCCTCCTACAATGAGCAGTTCTTC	CASSLVSSGMGPSYNEQFF
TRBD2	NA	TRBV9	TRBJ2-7	TGTGCCAGCAGCGTAGGGGGACTTAGCGGGAGTAATGAGCAGTACTTC	CASSVGGLSGSNEQYF
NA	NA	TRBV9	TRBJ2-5	TGTGCCAGCAGCCCCTCCGGGACTTCACAAGAGACCCAGTACTTC	CASSPSGTSQETQYF
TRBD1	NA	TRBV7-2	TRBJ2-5	TGTGCCAGCAGCCCCTTCCGAGCCAGGGGGCAAGAGACCCAGTACTTC	CASSPFRARGQETQYF
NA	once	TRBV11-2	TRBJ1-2	TGTGCCAGCAGCTCCGTCAGGGACGGCTATGGCTACACCTTC	CASSSVRDGYGYTF
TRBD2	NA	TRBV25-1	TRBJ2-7	TGTGCCAGCAGTGAATCGAGACTAGCGGGAGTAGAGGAGCAGTACTTC	CASSESRLAGVEEQYF
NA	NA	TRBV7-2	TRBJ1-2	TGTGCCAGCAGCCCCCGGGTCGGGGCTAACTATGGCTACACCTTC	CASSPRVGANYGYTF
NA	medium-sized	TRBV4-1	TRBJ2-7	TGCGCCAGCAGCCAATCGGGTCCCTACGAGCAGTACTTC	CASSQSGPYEQYF
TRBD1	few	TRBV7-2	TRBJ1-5	TGTGCCAGCAGCCGGGACAGGGGCAATCAGCCCCAGCATTTT	CASSRDRGNQPQHF
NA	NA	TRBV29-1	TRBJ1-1	TGCAGCGTTGTTAGGGGTGTCACTGAAGCTTTCTTT	CSVVRGVTEAFF
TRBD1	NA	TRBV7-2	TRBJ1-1	TGTGCCAGCAGCCGAAAAGGACAGGGCAACACTGAAGCTTTCTTT	CASSRKGQGNTEAFF
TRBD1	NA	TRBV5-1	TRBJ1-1	TGCGCCAGCAGCTGGACCCCGGGACAGGGGGGCACTGAAGCTTTCTTT	CASSWTPGQGGTEAFF
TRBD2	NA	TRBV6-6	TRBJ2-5	TGTGCCAGCAGTAGGGGACTACCTGATCAAGAGACCCAGTACTTC	CASSRGLPDQETQYF
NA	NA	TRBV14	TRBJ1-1	TGTGCCAGCAGCGGCAGGGCTGGAGCTTTCTTT	CASSGRAGAFF
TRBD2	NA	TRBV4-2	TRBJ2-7	TGTGCCAGCAGTCCGGGACTAGCGGGATCCTCCAGCCCCTACGAGCAGTACTTC	CASSPGLAGSSSPYEQYF